This T cell receptor beta chain was retrieved from a study of CD8 T cells in ankylosing spondylitis. Study-wide results and caveats: In synovial fluid and blood from reactive arthritis, some motif variants were previously reported. Significantly higher representation of disease-linked clones was reported for matched ankylosing spondylitis synovial fluid.

The CDR3 covers 19 residues. V trimming: 4 bases; J trimming: 0 bases; junction bases outside the gene matches: 11. The germline V gene has CDR1 LGHNA and CDR2 YNFKEQ. This clonotype was detected only a few times. What it binds is not known. As the method for making TCR beta libraries, quantitative 5'-RACE with molecular barcodes was used. TCRdb recomputed calls from the 5' RACE reads with MiXCR, one row per CDR3 protein. This table has about 240,000 distinct CDR3 sequences, 8.6% appearing once. V and J are TRBV4-2 and TRBJ2-5, with 13 bases matching TRBD2. The clonotype comes from a male donor with ankylosing spondylitis or in good health (not recorded which). The material sequenced was blood, either unsorted or a sorted T cell fraction (not recorded which). The CDR3 is CASSPRWTSGGPYQETQYF. The CDR3 DNA reads TGTGCCAGCAGCCCGAGATGGACTAGCGGGGGCCCGTACCAAGAGACCCAGTACTTC.